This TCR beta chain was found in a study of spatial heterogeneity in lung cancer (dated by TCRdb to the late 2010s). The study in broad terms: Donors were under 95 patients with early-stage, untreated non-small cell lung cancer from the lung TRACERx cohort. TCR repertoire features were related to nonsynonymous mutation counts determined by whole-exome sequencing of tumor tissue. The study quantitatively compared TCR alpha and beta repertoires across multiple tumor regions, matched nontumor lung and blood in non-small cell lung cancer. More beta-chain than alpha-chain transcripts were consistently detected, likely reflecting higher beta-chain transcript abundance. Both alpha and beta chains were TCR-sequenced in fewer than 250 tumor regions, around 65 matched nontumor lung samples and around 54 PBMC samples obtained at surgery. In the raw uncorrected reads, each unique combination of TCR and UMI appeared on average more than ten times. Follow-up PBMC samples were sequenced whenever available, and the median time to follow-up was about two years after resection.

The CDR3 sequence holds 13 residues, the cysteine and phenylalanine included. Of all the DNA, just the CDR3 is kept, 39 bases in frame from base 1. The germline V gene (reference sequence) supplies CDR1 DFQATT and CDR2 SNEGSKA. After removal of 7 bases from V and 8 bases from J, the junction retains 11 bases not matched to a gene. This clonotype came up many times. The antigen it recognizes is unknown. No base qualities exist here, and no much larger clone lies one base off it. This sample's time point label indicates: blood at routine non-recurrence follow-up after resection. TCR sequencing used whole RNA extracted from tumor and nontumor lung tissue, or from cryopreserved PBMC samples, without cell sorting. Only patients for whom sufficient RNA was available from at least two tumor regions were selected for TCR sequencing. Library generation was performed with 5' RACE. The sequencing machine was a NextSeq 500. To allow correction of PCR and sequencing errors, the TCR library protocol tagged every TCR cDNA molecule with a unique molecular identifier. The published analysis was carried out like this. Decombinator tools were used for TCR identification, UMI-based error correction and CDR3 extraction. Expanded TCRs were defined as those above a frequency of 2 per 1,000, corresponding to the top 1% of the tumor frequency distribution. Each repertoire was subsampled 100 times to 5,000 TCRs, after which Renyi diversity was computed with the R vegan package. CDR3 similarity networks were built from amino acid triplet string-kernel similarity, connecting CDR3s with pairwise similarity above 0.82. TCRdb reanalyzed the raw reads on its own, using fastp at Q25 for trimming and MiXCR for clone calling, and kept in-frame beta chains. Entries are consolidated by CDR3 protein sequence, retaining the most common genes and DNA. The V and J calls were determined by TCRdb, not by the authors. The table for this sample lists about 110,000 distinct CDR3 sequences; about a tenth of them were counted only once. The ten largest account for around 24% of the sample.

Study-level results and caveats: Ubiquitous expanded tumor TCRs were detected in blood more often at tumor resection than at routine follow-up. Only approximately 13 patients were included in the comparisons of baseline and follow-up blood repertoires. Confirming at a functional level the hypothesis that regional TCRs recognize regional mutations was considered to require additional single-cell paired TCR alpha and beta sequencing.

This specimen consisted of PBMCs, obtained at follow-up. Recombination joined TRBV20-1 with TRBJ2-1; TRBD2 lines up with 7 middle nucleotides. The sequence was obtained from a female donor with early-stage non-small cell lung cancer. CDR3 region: CSVASGGVDEQFF. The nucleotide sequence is TGCAGTGTTGCTAGCGGTGGGGTGGATGAGCAGTTCTTC.